These 11 T cell receptor beta chains came from one sample sequenced in a study of CD8 T cells in Susac syndrome. An input of roughly 0.5 to 1 ug of RNA was subjected to reverse transcription using random hexamers. TCRdb re-called the immunoSEQ multiplex PCR reads with MiXCR, one entry per CDR3 protein. The sample holds some 150,000 distinct CDR3 sequences; around 96% are singletons and the top ten take just over 0.2%. Sequenced: CD8+ T cells from PBMCs. The receptor set was obtained from a human donor with multiple sclerosis.

This clonotype was counted once. The rearrangement links TRBV2 to TRBJ2-7; D is undetermined. V was shortened by 9 bases and J by 5 bases, with 8 bases between the two germline ends. The CDR3 loop spans 10 amino acids. From germline, CDR1 is SNHLY and CDR2 FYNNEI. In DNA, the CDR3 is TGTGCCAGTGCCATGGACGAGCAGTACTTC. Translated, it gives CASAMDEQYF.

The chain uses TRBV10-3 and TRBJ2-2; TRBD1 or TRBD2 may be the D gene (5 bases each). The V end lost 4 bases, the J end lost 6 bases, and 12 bases lay between the germline ends. The germline V gene encodes CDR1 ENHRY and CDR2 SYGVKD. CDR3 length: 14 residues. The CDR3 region is CAISGGDPAGELFF. CDR3 nucleotides: TGTGCCATCAGTGGAGGGGACCCGGCCGGGGAGCTGTTTTTT.

The chain couples TRBV19 to TRBJ2-1; the D gene is possibly TRBD1 (6 bases). V was trimmed by 6 bases and J by 2 bases, leaving 17 bases between them. The CDR3 totals 16 residues. Germline V gene data show CDR1 as LNHDA and CDR2 as SQIVND (reference sequence). The CDR3 region is CASSTAAGATYNEQFF. CDR3 bases: TGTGCCAGTAGCACCGCGGCAGGGGCAACCTACAATGAGCAGTTCTTC.

The CDR3 spells CSAPGTPEAFF. In nucleotides, the CDR3 is TGCAGTGCTCCCGGAACGCCTGAAGCTTTCTTT. The J gene is TRBJ1-1, the V gene TRBV20-1; D gene ambiguous. V shed 5 bases and J shed 6 bases, with 10 bases lying between them. Germline CDR1 and CDR2: DFQATT and SNEGSKA (reference sequence). The CDR3 has 11 amino acids.

The chain links TRBV28 to TRBJ2-7; 9 positions match TRBD1. This CDR3 has 16 residues. CDR1 and CDR2 from the germline V gene are MDHEN and SYDVKM. With V trimmed by 5 bases and J by 6 bases, 14 bases remained unmatched. CDR3 DNA: TGTGCCAGCAGTCAGCAGAATCGACAGGGGGTGTTCGAGCAGTACTTC. Translating it yields CASSQQNRQGVFEQYF.

The rearrangement uses TRBV2 and TRBJ2-7; perhaps TRBD1 as D (5 bases). V lost 1 base, J lost 7 bases, and 14 bases lay in between. CDR1 and CDR2 (germline): SNHLY, FYNNEI. The CDR3 contains 14 residues. The CDR3 is CASSEGWGPREQYF. DNA of the CDR3: TGTGCCAGCAGTGAAGGGTGGGGCCCACGGGAGCAGTACTTC. Full variable domain (remainder filled in from reference TRBV2 and TRBJ2-7): EPEVTQTPSHQVTQMGQEVILRCVPISNHLYFYWYRQILGQKVEFLVSFYNNEISEKSEIFDDQFSVERPDGSNFTLKIRSTKLEDSAMYFCASSEGWGPREQYFGPGTRLTVT.

The V gene is TRBV29-1, the J gene TRBJ1-2, with TRBD1 matching 7 bases. Per germline, CDR1 SQVTM and CDR2 ANQGSEA. The junction had 9 bases not matched to a gene; V was cut back by 0 bases and J by 5 bases. CDR3 size: 15 residues. CDR3 DNA: TGCAGCGTTGAAGATCGGTATAGGGGGCTTTATGGCTACACCTTC. This translates into CSVEDRYRGLYGYTF.

J is TRBJ2-7 and V is TRBV5-4; possible D gene TRBD2, 5 bases. Germline V gene sequence: CDR1 SGHNT, CDR2 YYREEE (reference sequence). Trimming took 0 bases from V and 2 from J, leaving 12 bases between them. The CDR3 is made up of 15 amino acids. The CDR3: CASSLGASGTYEQYF. In DNA, the CDR3 is TGTGCCAGCAGCTTGGGGGCATCGGGAACCTACGAGCAGTACTTC.

The chain recombines TRBV4-1 with TRBJ2-3, with 10 bases that match TRBD1. The length of the CDR3 is 16 residues. Germline loops: CDR1 MGHRA, CDR2 YSYEKL. Trimming at V came to 0 bases and at J to 5 bases, leaving 5 bases not matched to a gene. The CDR3 DNA reads as TGCGCCAGCAGCCAAGAGGACAGGGGGGGACGAGATACGCAGTATTTT. It translates to CASSQEDRGGRDTQYF.

CDR3 in DNA: TGCAGCGCGTACTTTCGTTCCTACGAGCAGTACTTC. Its protein is CSAYFRSYEQYF. The chain carries TRBV29-1 and TRBJ2-7; D is uncertain. V was pared by 7 bases and J by 1 base, with 11 bases between. CDR1 and CDR2 from the germline V gene are SQVTM and ANQGSEA. The CDR3 runs 12 residues.

J is TRBJ2-7 and V is TRBV7-9, with 12 bases fitting TRBD2. CDR1 is SEHNR, CDR2 FQNEAQ, per germline (reference sequence). The CDR3 extends over 14 amino acids. V shed 5 bases and J 7 bases; nucleotides not matched to a gene: 6. Written as DNA, the CDR3 is TGTGCCAGCAGCAAAAGGACTAGCGGGGATGAGCAGTACTTC. Translating it yields CASSKRTSGDEQYF.